A single sample is the source of the 7 T cell receptor beta chains below, sequenced in a study of shared clonotypes between healthy human individuals. Clones were read by immunoSEQ multiplex PCR, and TCRdb kept only the in-frame ones, dropping some. Of about 680,000 clones in the sample, roughly 94% were seen once. Only CD45RO-negative cells positively selected for CCR7 counted as naive CD8 cells, so terminally differentiated effector memory CD45RA+ cells were excluded. Sequenced material: naive CD8+ T cells sorted from blood. The receptor set was obtained from a man aged 25-40 years in good health.

The chain couples TRBV4-3 to TRBJ2-2; D gene ambiguous. V was clipped by 1 base and J by 2 bases, with 5 bases between them. CDR3 size: 14 residues. Per the germline V gene, CDR1 is LGHNA and CDR2 is YSLEER. The CDR3 coding sequence is TGCGCCAGCAGCCAAGTCCTCAACACCGGGGAGCTGTTTTTT. Translated, it gives CASSQVLNTGELFF.

The chain joins TRBV19 to TRBJ2-1; D unclear. CDR1 is LNHDA and CDR2 is SQIVND in the germline V gene (reference sequence). The V end was cut by 5 bases, the J end by 0 bases, with 8 bases between. CDR3 length: 14 residues. The CDR3 DNA reads as TGTGCCAGTAGTCCGCTCAACTCCTACAATGAGCAGTTCTTC. As protein: CASSPLNSYNEQFF.

This chain joins TRBV6-6 and TRBJ1-5, with D tentatively TRBD1 (5 bases). CDR3 length: 14 amino acids. Germline CDR1 is MNHNY and CDR2 is SVGAGI (reference sequence). V dropped 6 bases and J dropped 3 bases, with 12 bases sitting between them. CDR3 sequence reads: CASSHDRPNQPQHF. CDR3 DNA sequence: TGTGCCAGCAGCCACGACAGACCCAATCAGCCCCAGCATTTT.

This sequence joins TRBV6-6 and TRBJ2-7; possible D gene TRBD2, 6 bases. The CDR3 covers 13 residues. V gave up 5 bases and J gave up 7 bases, with 15 bases separating them. From germline, CDR1 is MNHNY and CDR2 SVGAGI (reference sequence). CDR3 sequence (DNA): TGTGCCAGCAGTGCCACCGGGGCGGGGGAGCAGTACTTC. Translation gives CASSATGAGEQYF.

V gene TRBV27 combines with J gene TRBJ2-7; 8 bases line up with TRBD1. The trim removed 3 bases at V and 6 bases at J, leaving 1 base unmatched. This CDR3 is 12 amino acids long. Germline lookup yields CDR1 MNHEY and CDR2 SMNVEV (reference sequence). The CDR3 is CASSFRGREQYF. The CDR3 nucleotides are TGTGCCAGCAGTTTCAGGGGGCGCGAGCAGTACTTC.

This clone came up once. V gene TRBV29-1 combines with J gene TRBJ2-7, with D unresolved. The length of the CDR3 is 14 residues. V was shortened by 4 bases and J by 1 base, with 14 bases between the two germline ends. Looked up from germline, CDR1 is SQVTM and CDR2 is ANQGSEA. CDR3 in amino acids: CSVVIVALSYEQYF. DNA for the CDR3: TGCAGCGTTGTGATAGTTGCTCTTTCCTACGAGCAGTACTTC.

The V call is TRBV29-1, the J call TRBJ2-3; TRBD2 aligns across 7 bases. CDR1 is SQVTM, CDR2 ANQGSEA, per germline. This CDR3 has 13 residues. V lost 6 bases and J lost 0; bases outside the gene matches: 3. This CDR3 reads CSVTSPSTDTQYF. The CDR3 bases are TGCAGCGTGACTAGCCCAAGCACAGATACGCAGTATTTT.